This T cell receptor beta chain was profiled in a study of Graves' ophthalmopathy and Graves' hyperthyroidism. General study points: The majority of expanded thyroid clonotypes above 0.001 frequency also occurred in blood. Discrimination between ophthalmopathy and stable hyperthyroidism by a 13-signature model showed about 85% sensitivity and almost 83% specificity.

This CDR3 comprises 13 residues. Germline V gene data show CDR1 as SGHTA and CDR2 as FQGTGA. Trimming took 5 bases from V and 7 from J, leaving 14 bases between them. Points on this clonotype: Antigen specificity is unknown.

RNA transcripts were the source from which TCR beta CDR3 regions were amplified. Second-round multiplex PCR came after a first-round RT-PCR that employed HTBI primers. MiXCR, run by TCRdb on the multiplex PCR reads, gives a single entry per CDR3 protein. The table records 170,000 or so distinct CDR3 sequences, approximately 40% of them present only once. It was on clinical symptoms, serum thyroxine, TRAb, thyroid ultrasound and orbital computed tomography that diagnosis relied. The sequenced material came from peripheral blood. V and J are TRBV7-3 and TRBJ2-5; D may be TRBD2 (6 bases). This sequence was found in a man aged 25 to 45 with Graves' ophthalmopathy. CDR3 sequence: CASSPAGSGTQYF. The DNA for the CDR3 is TGTGCCAGCAGCCCTGCGGGGTCCGGGACCCAGTACTTC.